These 18 T cell receptor beta chains were all obtained from the same sample, sequenced in a study of OX40 agonist ivuxolimab in advanced cancers. The data were produced by immunoSEQ multiplex PCR, yet TCRdb's version contains in-frame clones alone and is incomplete. Of 65,000 to 85,000 clones in the sample, roughly 87% were seen once. Here the sequenced sample was CD4+ or CD8+ T cells sorted from blood, taken in a trial of the OX40 agonist ivuxolimab. Source of these receptors: an adult with an advanced solid tumor such as melanoma, head and neck, liver or kidney cancer.

This clone occurred a few times. The chain employs TRBV6-6 and TRBJ2-7; 9 nucleotides match TRBD1. The germline V gene encodes CDR1 MNHNY and CDR2 SVGAGI (reference sequence). The CDR3 is 14 amino acids. After removal of 5 bases from V and 3 bases from J, the junction contained 5 bases not matched to a gene. The CDR3 bases are TGTGCCAGCAGTAGACAGGGGGAAATCTACGAGCAGTACTTC. Its translation is CASSRQGEIYEQYF.

This chain links TRBV11-3 with TRBJ2-7; 10 positions agree with TRBD1. J was trimmed by 2 bases and V by 5 bases; bases with no gene match: 6. The germline V gene has CDR1 SGHNT and CDR2 YENEEA. There are 15 residues in the CDR3. The CDR3 here is CASSPRTGGTYEQYF. The CDR3 bases are TGTGCCAGCAGCCCGCGGACAGGGGGAACCTACGAGCAGTACTTC.

This chain connects TRBV6-5 to TRBJ2-3, with no clear D. The CDR3 covers 15 residues. Trimming removed 0 bases from V and 0 bases from J, with 7 bases in between. CDR1 MNHEY and CDR2 SVGAGI come from the germline V gene. CDR3 in DNA: TGTGCCAGCAGTTACTCGAGACTTAGCACAGATACGCAGTATTTT. It codes for CASSYSRLSTDTQYF.

The chain employs TRBV6-6 and TRBJ2-7, with a tentative D call TRBD2 (6 bases). Trimming removed 5 bases from V and 0 bases from J, with 8 bases in between. This CDR3 is built from 13 residues. CDR1 and CDR2 (germline): MNHNY, SVGAGI (reference sequence). In DNA, the CDR3 is TGTGCCAGCAGTCCGCGGGGCTCCTACGAGCAGTACTTC. Protein sequence: CASSPRGSYEQYF.

The V and J genes are TRBV13 and TRBJ2-1, with 7 bases identical to TRBD1. With 4 bases clipped from V and 8 bases from J, the junction kept 11 bases outside the gene matches. The CDR3 is 15 residues long. Germline V gives CDR1 PRHDT, CDR2 FYEKMQ (reference sequence). The CDR3 DNA follows: TGTGCCAGCAGCTCCATGGACAGGTCCGTCCATGAGCAGTTCTTC. This sequence encodes CASSSMDRSVHEQFF.

The V and J genes are TRBV27 and TRBJ2-6; TRBD1 or TRBD2 may be the D gene (6 bases each). Per germline, CDR1 MNHEY and CDR2 SMNVEV (reference sequence). The CDR3 has 16 residues. The ends were cut back, 7 bases at V and 1 base at J, with 14 bases in the middle. The CDR3 loop reads CASTPRGQSGANVLTF. As DNA, the CDR3 is TGTGCCAGCACTCCCCGGGGGCAGTCTGGGGCCAACGTCCTGACTTTC.

This clone was seen only once. The V gene is TRBV6-1, the J gene TRBJ2-7, with 7 bases lining up with TRBD1. Germline values: CDR1 MNHNS, CDR2 SASEGT. The V and J ends lost 6 bases and 5 bases, in that order; junction bases with no gene match: 4. The length of the CDR3 is 12 residues. CDR3 sequence reads: CASSQDRDEQYF. The CDR3 DNA reads as TGTGCCAGCAGCCAAGACAGGGACGAGCAGTACTTC.

J is TRBJ1-6 and V is TRBV7-2; the D is unclear. The germline V gene encodes CDR1 SGHTA and CDR2 FQGNSA. The CDR3 is made up of 13 amino acids. Trimming stripped 4 bases from V and 9 bases from J, with 10 bases between. The CDR3 region is CASSSYGISPLHF. The CDR3 region has the DNA TGTGCCAGCAGCTCCTATGGCATTTCACCCCTCCACTTT.

The chain joins TRBV7-5 to TRBJ1-5. TRBV7-5 is noted as a pseudogene. The length of the CDR3 is 11 residues. Here the CDR3 DNA reads TGTGTCAGAAGCCCGAATCAGCCCCAGCATTTT. This encodes CVRSPNQPQHF.

The rearrangement uses TRBV12-5 and TRBJ1-1, with TRBD1 as a possible D gene (6 bases). V was clipped by 1 base and J by 2 bases, with 11 bases between them. CDR1 and CDR2 (germline): LGHNT, FRNRAP. This CDR3 has 15 amino acids. CDR3 sequence (DNA): TGTGCTAGTGGTTTGGGACAGGCGGCCAACACTGAAGCTTTCTTT. Encoded protein: CASGLGQAANTEAFF.

V gene TRBV6-5 combines with J gene TRBJ2-7, with D possibly being TRBD1 or TRBD2 (5 bases each). CDR1 is MNHEY, CDR2 SVGAGI, per germline. The CDR3 extends over 15 amino acids. Trimming removed 10 bases from V and 4 bases from J, with 23 bases in between. This chain's CDR3 is CATKLSWDGTYEQYF. The CDR3 DNA reads TGTGCCACCAAACTTTCTTGGGACGGTACTTACGAGCAGTACTTC.

The V call is TRBV21-1, the J call TRBJ2-2; TRBD2 was called by the table and not checked on the DNA. TRBV21-1 counts as a pseudogene. The CDR3 sequence is 13 residues long. Written as DNA, the CDR3 is TGTGCCCCTACCCCACGGGGCACCGGGGAGCTGTTTTTT. This translates into CAPTPRGTGELFF.

This clone came up many times. The chain employs TRBV4-3 and TRBJ1-6, with D hard to call. CDR1 and CDR2 from the germline V gene are LGHNA and YSLEER. The CDR3 has 17 residues. Trimming took 4 bases from V and 0 from J, leaving 13 bases between them. CDR3 sequence (DNA): TGCGCCAGCAGCCCGGTGGGCACCGGCTCCTATAATTCACCCCTCCACTTT. Protein: CASSPVGTGSYNSPLHF.

The chain combines TRBV11-2 with TRBJ1-1; no clear D. V lost 1 base and J 6 bases, leaving 6 bases between the germline ends. The CDR3 runs 12 residues. Per the germline V gene, CDR1 is SGHAT and CDR2 is FQNNGV. The CDR3 DNA reads as TGTGCCAGCAGCTTAGGGTTTTCTGAAGCTTTCTTT. Translated, it gives CASSLGFSEAFF.

The V gene is TRBV11-2, the J gene TRBJ1-2; D remains unclear. CDR3 size: 15 residues. V was pared by 0 bases and J by 4 bases, with 12 bases between. CDR1 and CDR2 from the germline V gene are SGHAT and FQNNGV. The CDR3, as DNA: TGTGCCAGCAGCTTAGATAAGGGATTTTTCTATGGCTACACCTTC. This gives the protein CASSLDKGFFYGYTF.

The chain uses TRBV5-1 and TRBJ1-1; possible D gene TRBD1, 6 bases. CDR3 length: 14 residues. Trimming removed 3 bases from V and 5 bases from J, with 14 bases in between. From germline, CDR1 is SGHRS and CDR2 YFSETQ. This chain's CDR3 is CASSWQGRGTEAFF. The CDR3 bases are TGCGCCAGCAGCTGGCAGGGGCGCGGAACTGAAGCTTTCTTT. The full variable domain, rest sourced from reference TRBV5-1 and TRBJ1-1, is KAGVTQTPRYLIKTRGQQVTLSCSPISGHRSVSWYQQTPGQGLQFLFEYFSETQRNKGNFPGRFSGRQFSNSRSEMNVSTLELGDSALYLCASSWQGRGTEAFFGQGTRLTVV.

The genes are TRBV4-1 and TRBJ1-1, with 8 bases that match TRBD1. The length of the CDR3 is 17 residues. Germline V CDR1 and CDR2: MGHRA, YSYEKL. The trim removed 3 bases at V and 4 bases at J, leaving 13 bases unmatched. In DNA form, the CDR3 reads TGCGCCAGCAGCCATACCCTAGCGGCAGGGGGCTTCACTGAAGCTTTCTTT. This codes for CASSHTLAAGGFTEAFF.

J is TRBJ2-5 and V is TRBV11-3; D not resolved. TRBJ2-7 matches the DNA end more closely, so the J call is doubtful. Germline CDR1 is SGHNT and CDR2 is YENEEA. CDR3 length equals 13 residues. CDR3: CASSPRHSYEQYF. CDR3 bases: TGTGCCAGCAGCCCCCGGCATAGCTACGAGCAGTACTTC.